This entry is about one T cell receptor beta chain. The antigen this receptor binds is unknown. No base-level quality is on record; no much larger clone is a single base apart. This sample was included in a study of cytomegalovirus exposure and HLA in healthy donors (dated by TCRdb to 2015 to 2018). Some background on the complete study: An earlier analysis of 550 to 700 of the donors reported 250 to 300 Gb of sequence data and 117 million unique TCR beta sequences from about 179 million T cells. An early release that covered several hundred HLA-typed donors contained approximately 300 gigabases of sequencing data and 65 million to 100 million unique TCR sequences. Among the approximately 400 genotyped donors, approximately 82% belonged to the genetic ancestry cluster associated with self-reported Caucasian donors. The aim of the study was to test whether cataloging public T cell receptors could identify signatures of past pathogen exposure. Using immunosequencing, the study profiled T cell repertoires from 666 subjects and related those repertoires to cytomegalovirus serostatus. Along with the approximately 700-subject first cohort, a separate validation cohort of over a hundred different subjects was used. To predict cytomegalovirus infection status, the study brought together high-throughput TCR immunosequencing, statistical association of individual TCRs with disease status, and machine learning. A later analysis re-examined previously published TCR beta repertoires from roughly 720 donors and added high-resolution HLA genotyping to investigate patterns of TCR occurrence. The later analysis used no new phenotypic data to find candidate immune exposures, relying instead on TCR beta sequences and their occurrence across donors. In an earlier analysis of 550 to 700 of the donors, high-throughput TCR beta sequencing was used to judge whether each TCR beta V gene segment behaved as functional or pseudogenic. Donor age, sex, ethnicity and CMV serostatus were collected together with the repertoire data. In a later genetic analysis, genome-wide SNP genotypes for about three fifths of the roughly 670 donors were used, and that subset was treated as a discovery cohort. All discovery cohort repertoires had been generated using a single sequencing platform. HLA typing covered class I and class II loci at four-digit resolution. Typing coverage varied by locus: about 620-630 donors for A, B, C, DRB1 and DQB1; approximately 520 for DQA1; 600 to 610 for DPA1; 450 to 480 for DPB1. Four to six DR-DQ haplotypes were handled as single units for association and clustering, since linkage in the cohort was strong. Among a few hundred genotyped donors of the cohort, an average of about 240,000 unique TCR beta nucleotide sequences were sequenced per donor, around a sixth of them non-productive. On the study overall, not on this receptor specifically: Linkage disequilibrium might explain the correlated functional status among segregating V segments, but an unknown experimental factor could not be ruled out. A later genetic analysis associated a missense DCLRE1C variant with V-gene and J-gene trimming of TCR beta chains, and an independent cohort replicated the association. Some IMGT-functional V segments, including TRBV6-2 and TRBV6-3, could not be told apart with the 87-base-pair reads, so those segments were excluded. Immune exposure information for the cohort was limited to CMV serostatus. According to a later analysis, TCR association rates differed among HLA loci, with DRB1 alleles showing the most associated TCRs and HLA-C alleles showing the fewest. When HLA alleles, especially DR and DQ, strongly co-occurred, attributing TCR associations to individual alleles was difficult. In a later analysis, most CMV-associated TCR beta chains were found to appear HLA-restricted, with HLA associations seemingly driven largely by CMV exposure. The study listed 170 or so TCR beta chains as associated with cytomegalovirus. A later analysis reported that several top co-occurrence clusters appeared linked to parvovirus B19, influenza, CMV and Epstein-Barr virus. Cytomegalovirus status was reported to be diagnosed by the classifier with high specificity and sensitivity in both the original and validation cohorts. In vitro tests confirmed that a few of the cytomegalovirus-associated TCR beta chains recognize cytomegalovirus antigens. According to a later genetic analysis, donors in an Asian-associated ancestry cluster had fewer N-insertions in productive TCRs than the roughly 660-donor mean. In a later analysis, HLA-associated TCR beta chains showed more clonal expansion and lower generation probabilities than non-associated chains that were equally common. The presence/absence analyses assumed that sequencing depth was roughly uniform across donors, and that assumption may not be true. A later analysis associated some 17,000 TCR beta sequences with specific HLA alleles at a false discovery rate of 0.05. HLA typing was unavailable for some donors at each locus, so association tests used only the typed subset. In an earlier analysis of fewer than 700 of the donors, most TCR beta V segments appeared in productive rearrangements about 87% or about 30% of the time, broadly matching IMGT annotations. Across donors, most TCR sequences were observed very rarely, whereas some public TCRs were present in many individuals. A group of highly shared sequence variants was considered likely to be a technical artifact of the sequencing pipeline. In this cohort, only TCR beta chains were sequenced, and detectable features were limited by the absence of alpha or paired-chain data. According to the authors, the approach could potentially be generalized to other disease states and immunological phenotypes. A further reported finding was that TCR beta sequences accurately predicted the HLA-A and HLA-B alleles for most subjects in the first cohort. Because counts were too low, more than 15 rarely observed V segments, including chromosome 9 orphons, were excluded from the earlier analysis of 587 of the donors.

The library was obtained by the immunoSEQ multiplex PCR assay. A mixture of 60 forward primers for TCR Vbeta segments and 13 reverse primers for TCR Jbeta segments was used in the multiplex PCR. A multiplex PCR assay on genomic DNA amplified the CDR3 region of rearranged TCR beta genes. The amplified TCR beta libraries were sequenced on the Illumina HiSeq System as 87-base-pair reads. The authors' analysis ran thus. A later analysis tallied around 80 million unique TCR beta chains across the approximately 670 repertoires, and about 12 million of those chains were shared by two or more donors. A nearest-neighbor algorithm error-corrected the raw reads and collapsed the reads into unique sequences, merging closely related sequences to remove PCR and sequencing errors. Alignment of CDR3 sequences to IMGT reference sequences was used to assign V, D and J gene segments. For a sequence to be retained, a match of at least six nucleotides to both a V gene segment and a J gene segment was required. A rearrangement was called productive if the CDR3 had no stop codons and remained in frame with V and J, and every other rearrangement was called non-productive. Following IMGT convention, CDR3 was defined as the stretch from the second conserved V-encoded cysteine to the conserved J-encoded phenylalanine. In an earlier analysis of just under 600 of the donors, sequences lacking an unambiguous match to a single V gene segment were excluded. An earlier analysis of 587 of the donors called V segments functional above 56.7% productive rearrangements and segregating when the between-donor standard deviation exceeded 5%. To diagnose cytomegalovirus status from the catalog of TCR beta chain sequences, a statistical classification framework was built. In a later analysis, TCR nucleotide sequences were compared against IMGT/GENE-DB human TR gene sequences so that V and J genes could be assigned. Using the TCRdist pipeline, a later analysis assigned CDR3 sequences along with most-parsimonious VDJ recombination scenarios. A later analysis defined each TCR beta chain by its CDR3 amino acid sequence plus V-gene family, and excluded reads lacking a unique V-gene family. In a later analysis, a few hundred highly shared, low-generation-probability nucleotide sequences were removed to address suspected cross-contamination and a sequencing artifact. A later analysis calculated a clonal expansion index for each public chain from normalized within-repertoire ranks of inferred template counts. A later analysis computed generation probabilities with a VDJ recombination model fitted to out-of-frame rearrangements, and checked the results against IGoR. Hypergeometric tests were used in a later analysis to score TCR-TCR, TCR-HLA and TCR-CMV co-occurrence, with a repertoire-size bias correction applied to the TCR pairs. In a later analysis, false discovery rates were estimated by permuting HLA or CMV assignments 20 times. In a later analysis, co-occurring TCRs were grouped using DBSCAN, with TCRdist sequence similarity added in when clustering inside HLA-allele-positive subsets. Repertoires with fewer than 30,000 or more than 120,000 public chains were left out of co-occurrence clustering, as were a handful of repertoires with anomalous nucleotide sharing. TCRdb stores this immuneACCESS table with in-frame sequences only. Part of the clones is absent; in the studies checked, under half of the shortfall reflects unresolved V genes, and no reason is known for the rest. That table gives V, J and clone size, and the DNA gave D and trimming. The sample table lists about 210,000 clones, 78% of them with a count of one. The ten largest account for about 0.5% of the sample.

Reading the germline V gene gives CDR1 SGHRS and CDR2 YFSETQ. The CDR3 runs 16 amino acids, cysteine and phenylalanine included. The CDR3 DNA has 48 bases and is translated from base 1. Trimming removed 4 bases from V and 2 bases from J, leaving 15 bases between the germline ends. The cohort comprised some 730 healthy bone marrow donors. All cohort members were sampled while nominally healthy, although unrecorded immune exposures were likely present. The donor tested CMV seronegative and was one of the 352 seronegative cohort members. A peripheral blood sample was collected from each donor, and TCR beta sequencing was performed on peripheral blood mononuclear cells. Genomic DNA was extracted from the blood cell samples with the Qiagen DNeasy Blood Extraction Kit.

The TCR comes from a boy between 10 and 17 years old in good health and CMV-seronegative. The sequenced material came from PBMCs. The chain is made from TRBV5-1 and TRBJ1-4, with no D gene named confidently. The CDR3 amino acid sequence is: CASSLAGYWTNEKLFF. The nucleotide sequence is given as TGCGCCAGCAGCCTGGCCGGGTATTGGACTAATGAAAAACTGTTTTTT. Extended through the reference TRBV5-1 and TRBJ1-4 proteins, this CDR3 yields the full variable domain: KAGVTQTPRYLIKTRGQQVTLSCSPISGHRSVSWYQQTPGQGLQFLFEYFSETQRNKGNFPGRFSGRQFSNSRSEMNVSTLELGDSALYLCASSLAGYWTNEKLFFGSGTQLSVL.